This paragraph covers one T cell receptor beta chain sequence. Its matching antigen is unknown. Measured with immunoSEQ multiplex PCR; TCRdb has only the in-frame clones, and not every one. This table holds some 80,000 clones, roughly 92% found once. This sample was taken from a study of OX40 agonist ivuxolimab in advanced cancers. Per the germline V gene, CDR1 is LGHNA and CDR2 is YNFKEQ. V lost 1 base and J lost 5, with 14 bases in between. The CDR3 is 15 residues long. Notes on the study in general: Those patients achieving a partial response at 0.1-3.0 mg/kg showed among the lowest clonal expansion.

Sequenced here: CD4+ or CD8+ T cells sorted from blood, sampled in a trial of the OX40 agonist ivuxolimab. This TCR was sampled from an adult with an advanced solid tumor such as melanoma, head and neck, liver or kidney cancer. The chain uses TRBV4-2 and TRBJ1-1, with D possibly matching TRBD1 (5 bases). The CDR3 loop is CASSQGVQGGTEAFF. The CDR3 nucleotides read TGTGCCAGCAGCCAAGGAGTCCAGGGAGGGACTGAAGCTTTCTTT.